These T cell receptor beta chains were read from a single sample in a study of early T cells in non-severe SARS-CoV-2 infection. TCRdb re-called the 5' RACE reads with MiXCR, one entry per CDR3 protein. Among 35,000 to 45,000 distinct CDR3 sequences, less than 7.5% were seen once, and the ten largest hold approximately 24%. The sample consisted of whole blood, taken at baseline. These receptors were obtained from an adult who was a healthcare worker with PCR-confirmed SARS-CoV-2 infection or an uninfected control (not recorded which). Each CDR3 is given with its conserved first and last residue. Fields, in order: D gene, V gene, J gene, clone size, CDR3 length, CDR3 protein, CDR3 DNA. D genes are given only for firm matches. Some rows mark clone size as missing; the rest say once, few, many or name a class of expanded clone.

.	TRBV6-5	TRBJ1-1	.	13	CASSYGGLSEAFF	TGTGCCAGCAGTTACGGAGGGTTGTCTGAAGCTTTCTTT
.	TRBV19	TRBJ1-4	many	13	CASRRGPGEKLFF	TGTGCCAGTAGGCGGGGGCCCGGTGAAAAACTGTTTTTT
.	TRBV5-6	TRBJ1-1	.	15	CASSLGRGWDTEAFF	TGTGCCAGCAGCTTGGGTCGCGGTTGGGACACTGAAGCTTTCTTT
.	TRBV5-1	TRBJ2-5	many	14	CASSLALGGETQYF	TGCGCCAGCAGCTTGGCCTTGGGGGGAGAGACCCAGTACTTC
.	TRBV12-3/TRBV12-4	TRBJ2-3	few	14	CASRSGTWEDTQYF	TGTGCCAGCAGATCCGGGACCTGGGAGGATACGCAGTATTTT
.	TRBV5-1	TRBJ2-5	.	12	CASSRGYETQYF	TGCGCCAGCAGTCGGGGATATGAGACCCAGTACTTC
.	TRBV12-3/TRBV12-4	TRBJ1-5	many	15	CASSRLTRDNQPQHF	TGTGCCAGCAGCCGTCTAACAAGGGACAATCAGCCCCAGCATTTT
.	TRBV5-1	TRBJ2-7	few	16	CASSPWTQNPAYEQYF	TGCGCCAGCAGCCCCTGGACACAGAACCCTGCCTACGAGCAGTACTTC
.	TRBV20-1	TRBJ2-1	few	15	CSKSRRASYRDEQFF	TGCAGTAAATCCAGGCGGGCTTCTTATAGGGATGAGCAGTTCTTC
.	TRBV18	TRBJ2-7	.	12	CASSPDDYEQYF	TGTGCCAGCTCACCCGACGACTACGAGCAGTACTTC
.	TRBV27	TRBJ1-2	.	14	CATSQSSSLYGYTF	TGTGCCACCTCACAGTCCTCGTCCCTCTATGGCTACACCTTC
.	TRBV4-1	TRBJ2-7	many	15	CASSQDALASREQYF	TGCGCCAGCAGCCAAGATGCTCTGGCTTCTCGAGAGCAGTACTTC
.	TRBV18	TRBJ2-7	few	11	CASSPLDEQYF	TGTGCCAGCTCACCGCTGGACGAGCAGTACTTC
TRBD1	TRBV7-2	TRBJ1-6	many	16	CASSYGQGAHSSPLHF	TGTGCCAGCAGCTACGGACAGGGGGCTCATTCCTCACCCCTCCACTTT
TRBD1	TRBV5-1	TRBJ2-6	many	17	CASSPGQGAAGANVLTF	TGCGCCAGCAGCCCAGGACAGGGGGCGGCTGGGGCCAACGTCCTGACTTTC
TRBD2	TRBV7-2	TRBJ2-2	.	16	CASSGAAGVRDGELFF	TGTGCCAGCAGCGGGGCGGCGGGAGTGCGGGACGGGGAGCTGTTTTTT
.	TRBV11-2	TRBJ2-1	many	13	CASSQARIGEQFF	TGTGCCAGCAGTCAAGCCCGAATCGGTGAGCAGTTCTTC
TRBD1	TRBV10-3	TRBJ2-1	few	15	CAIGPGTGVRNEQFF	TGTGCCATCGGGCCGGGAACAGGGGTTAGAAATGAGCAGTTCTTC
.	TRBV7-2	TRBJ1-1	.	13	CASSLVRGTEAFF	TGTGCCAGCAGCTTAGTTAGGGGGACAGAAGCTTTCTTT
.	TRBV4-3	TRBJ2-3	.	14	CASSQDFAADTQYF	TGCGCCAGCAGCCAAGATTTCGCCGCGGATACGCAGTATTTT
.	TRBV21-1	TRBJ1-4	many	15	CASSHARTGREKLFF	TGTGCCAGCAGCCACGCAAGGACAGGCAGGGAAAAACTGTTTTTT
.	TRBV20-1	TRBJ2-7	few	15	CSAPDEGRSSYEQYF	TGCAGTGCTCCCGATGAGGGGAGGTCCTCCTACGAGCAGTACTTC
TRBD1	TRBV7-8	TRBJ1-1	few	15	CASSLRGRTNTEAFF	TGTGCCAGCAGCTTGAGGGGGCGCACAAACACTGAAGCTTTCTTT
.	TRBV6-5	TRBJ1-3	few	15	CASSYSGGSGNTIYF	TGTGCCAGCAGTTACTCGGGGGGGAGCGGAAACACCATATATTTT
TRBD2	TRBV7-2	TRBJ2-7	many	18	CASSPSKRGEVGSYEQYF	TGTGCCAGCAGCCCGTCAAAGCGGGGGGAAGTCGGTTCCTACGAGCAGTACTTC
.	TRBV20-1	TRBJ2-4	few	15	CSASGADLKKNIQYF	TGCAGTGCTAGCGGGGCGGACCTTAAAAAAAACATTCAGTACTTC
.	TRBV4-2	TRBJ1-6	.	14	CASSQGHNLTPLHF	TGTGCCAGCAGCCAAGGCCACAACCTTACACCCCTCCACTTT
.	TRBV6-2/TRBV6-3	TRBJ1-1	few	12	CASISRDTEAFF	TGTGCCAGCATATCACGGGACACTGAAGCTTTCTTT
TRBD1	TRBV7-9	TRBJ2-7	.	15	CASSLGGTGTYEQYF	TGTGCCAGCAGCTTAGGAGGGACAGGGACCTACGAGCAGTACTTC
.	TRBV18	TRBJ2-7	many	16	CASSPVFSGLGYEQYF	TGTGCCAGCTCACCGGTTTTTTCGGGACTCGGCTACGAGCAGTACTTC
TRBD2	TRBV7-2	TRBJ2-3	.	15	CASSAFGAGADTQYF	TGTGCCAGCAGCGCTTTTGGTGCGGGAGCAGATACGCAGTATTTT
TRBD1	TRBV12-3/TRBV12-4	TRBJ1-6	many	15	CASSSRTGGGSPLHF	TGTGCCAGCAGTTCCCGGACAGGGGGAGGATCACCCCTCCACTTT
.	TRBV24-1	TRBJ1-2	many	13	CATSGYPTYGYTF	TGTGCCACCAGTGGGTACCCTACCTATGGCTACACCTTC
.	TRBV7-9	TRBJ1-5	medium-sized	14	CASSLLGRNQPQHF	TGTGCCAGCAGCTTATTAGGCCGCAATCAGCCCCAGCATTTT
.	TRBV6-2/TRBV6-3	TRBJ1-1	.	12	CASSDSLGSAFF	TGTGCCAGCAGCGATTCGTTAGGGAGCGCTTTCTTT
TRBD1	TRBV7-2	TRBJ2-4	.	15	CASSPPDRGYDIQYF	TGTGCCAGCAGCCCCCCCGACAGGGGGTATGACATTCAGTACTTC
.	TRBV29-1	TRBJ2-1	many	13	CSVWDGTYNEQFF	TGCAGCGTTTGGGACGGGACCTACAATGAGCAGTTCTTC
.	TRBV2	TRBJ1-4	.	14	CASSDQGSSVRLFF	TGTGCCAGCAGTGATCAGGGGAGCTCCGTAAGACTGTTTTTT
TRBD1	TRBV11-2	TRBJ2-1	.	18	CASRNRAQGAGSYNEQFF	TGTGCCAGCAGGAATCGAGCACAGGGGGCAGGCTCCTACAATGAGCAGTTCTTC
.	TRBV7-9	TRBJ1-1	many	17	CASNPLGLGAGDTEAFF	TGTGCCAGCAACCCCCTCGGTCTTGGGGCGGGGGACACTGAAGCTTTCTTT
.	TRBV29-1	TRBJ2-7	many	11	CSVEGGNEQYF	TGCAGCGTTGAAGGGGGCAACGAGCAGTACTTC